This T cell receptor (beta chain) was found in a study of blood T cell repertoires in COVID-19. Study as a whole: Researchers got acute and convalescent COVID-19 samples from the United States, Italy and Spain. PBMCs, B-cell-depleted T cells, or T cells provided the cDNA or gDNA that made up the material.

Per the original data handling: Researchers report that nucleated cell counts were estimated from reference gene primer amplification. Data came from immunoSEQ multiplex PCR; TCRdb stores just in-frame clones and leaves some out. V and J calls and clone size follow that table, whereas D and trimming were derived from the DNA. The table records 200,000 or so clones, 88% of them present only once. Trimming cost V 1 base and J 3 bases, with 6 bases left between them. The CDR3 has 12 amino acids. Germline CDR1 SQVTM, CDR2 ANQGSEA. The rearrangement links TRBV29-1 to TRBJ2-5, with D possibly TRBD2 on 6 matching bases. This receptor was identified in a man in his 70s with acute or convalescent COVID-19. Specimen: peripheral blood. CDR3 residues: CSVEGGEETQYF. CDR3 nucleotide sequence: TGCAGCGTTGAAGGGGGGGAAGAGACCCAGTACTTC. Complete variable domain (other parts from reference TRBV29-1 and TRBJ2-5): SAVISQKPSRDICQRGTSLTIQCQVDSQVTMMFWYRQQPGQSLTLIATANQGSEATYESGFVIDKFPISRPNLTFSTLTVSNMSPEDSSIYLCSVEGGEETQYFGPGTRLLVL.